The present T cell receptor (beta chain) was sequenced within a study of cytomegalovirus exposure and HLA in healthy donors. General study findings and limits: In a later analysis, V- and J-gene trimming of beta chains associated with a DCLRE1C missense variant, replicated independently. Exclusion as indistinguishable affected some V segments, including TRBV6-2 and TRBV6-3. In a later analysis, the majority of CMV-associated beta chains seemingly showed HLA restriction.

V dropped 3 bases and J dropped 4 bases, with 10 bases sitting between them. This CDR3 is built from 13 residues. Germline V gene sequence: CDR1 MNHEY, CDR2 SMNVEV (reference sequence). The PCR contained 60 Vbeta and 13 Jbeta primers. TCRdb's copy holds only in-frame clones and misses some; the assay was immunoSEQ multiplex PCR. This sample yields more than 150,000 clones, of which 87% are seen a single time; 0.2% to 0.3% belongs to the top ten. This clone was counted only a few times. Its cognate antigen is unknown. At the DNA level, this CDR3 is encoded by other sequences in the same sample as well. The receptor comes from a girl in the first two years of life in good health and CMV-seronegative. The sample was PBMCs. The chain carries TRBV27 and TRBJ2-7; a weak D match, TRBD1 (5 bases). The CDR3 here is CASSLGRAYEQYF. CDR3 sequence (DNA): TGTGCCAGCAGTTTGGGCAGGGCATACGAGCAGTACTTC.